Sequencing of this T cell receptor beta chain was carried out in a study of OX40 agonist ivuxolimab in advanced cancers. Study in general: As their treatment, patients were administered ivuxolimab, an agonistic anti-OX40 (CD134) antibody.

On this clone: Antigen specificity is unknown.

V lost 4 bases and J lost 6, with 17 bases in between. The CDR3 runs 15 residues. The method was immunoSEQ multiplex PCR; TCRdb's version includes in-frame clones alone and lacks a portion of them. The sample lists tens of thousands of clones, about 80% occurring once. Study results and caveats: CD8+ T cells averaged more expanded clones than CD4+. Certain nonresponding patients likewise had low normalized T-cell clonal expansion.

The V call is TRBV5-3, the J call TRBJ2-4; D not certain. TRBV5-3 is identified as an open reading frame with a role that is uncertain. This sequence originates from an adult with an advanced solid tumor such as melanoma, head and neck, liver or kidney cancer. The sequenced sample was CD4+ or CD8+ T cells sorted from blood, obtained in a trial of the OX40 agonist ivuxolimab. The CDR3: CARSGLRPPLNIQYF. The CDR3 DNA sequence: TGTGCCAGAAGCGGCCTGCGGCCACCCCTAAACATTCAGTACTTC.